Listed below are T cell receptor beta chains from one sample, sequenced in a study of shared clonotypes between healthy human individuals. Clones were sequenced by immunoSEQ multiplex PCR, and TCRdb holds only the in-frame ones, with some missing. This repertoire shows about 2.1 million clones, about 93% found once; its top ten account for around 1.7%. The sequenced sample consisted of naive CD8+ T cells from PBMCs. These receptor sequences come from a man aged 18 to 29 in good health. Some clones in this sample may be carry-over from other donors' samples. CDR3s include the opening cysteine and the closing phenylalanine or tryptophan. D genes are given only for firm matches. The listing skips clone size in some rows; elsewhere it reads once, few, many or a size class.

cdr3_nt cdr3_aa v_call d_call clone_size j_call
TGTGCCAGCAGTTTTCTAGCCAAAAACATTCAGTACTTC CASSFLAKNIQYF TRBV27 NA once TRBJ2-4
TGTGCCAGCAGCTTGGGATTCTTAGGCTACACCTTC CASSLGFLGYTF TRBV5-6 NA once TRBJ1-2
TGTGCCATCCGCGCCCTGACTAGCGGGAGTCTCTACGAGCAGTACTTC CAIRALTSGSLYEQYF TRBV11-2 TRBD2 NA TRBJ2-7
TGTGCCAGCAGTTTCTCGGCCGGGACGGAAACCTACGAGCAGTACTTC CASSFSAGTETYEQYF TRBV27 NA NA TRBJ2-7
TGTGCCTGGACGGACAGGGATTACTATGGCTACACCTTC CAWTDRDYYGYTF TRBV30 TRBD1 NA TRBJ1-2
TGTGCCAGCAGCTTGGTTGGCGGGTTGAACACTGAAGCTTTCTTT CASSLVGGLNTEAFF TRBV5-6 NA NA TRBJ1-1
TGTGCCAGCAGTTTTAGGGTCTCTTACACTGAAGCTTTCTTT CASSFRVSYTEAFF TRBV5-5 NA NA TRBJ1-1
TGTGCCAGCAGCCCGGGGACAGGGGGCAATCAGCCCCAGCATTTT CASSPGTGGNQPQHF TRBV5-8 TRBD1 NA TRBJ1-5
TGCGCCAGCAGCCAAGATTCGCCAGCTAGCAATCAGCCCCAGCATTTT CASSQDSPASNQPQHF TRBV4-1 NA few TRBJ1-5
TGTGCCAGCACCCTCGGGGTAGCCCCCCTGGAGCAGTACTTC CASTLGVAPLEQYF TRBV9 NA NA TRBJ2-7
TGTGCCAGCAGCTTGGCCTCTACGGGAGGGAGCTCCTACGAGCAGTACTTC CASSLASTGGSSYEQYF TRBV5-5 TRBD2 NA TRBJ2-7
TGTGCCAGCAAGGGGAGGAACAATCAGCCCCAGCATTTT CASKGRNNQPQHF TRBV28 NA NA TRBJ1-5
TGTGCCAGCAGCTTTACAGGGTACAATGAGCAGTTCTTC CASSFTGYNEQFF TRBV5-6 NA NA TRBJ2-1
TGTGCCAGCAGCTCAGTAGCCACAGATACGCAGTATTTT CASSSVATDTQYF TRBV11-3 NA NA TRBJ2-3
TGTGCCAGCAGTGAAGGCCCTGCCCTCTCGAAGCTGGGCGAGCAGTACTTC CASSEGPALSKLGEQYF TRBV6-1 NA NA TRBJ2-7
TGTGCCAGCAGCTTCGGACACCGTGGGGGCCAAGAGACCCAGTACTTC CASSFGHRGGQETQYF TRBV5-6 NA NA TRBJ2-5
TGCGCCAGCAGCCAAGATTTGGGAGGGGGCGCGAGACAGCCCCAGCATTTT CASSQDLGGGARQPQHF TRBV4-1 TRBD1 NA TRBJ1-5
TGTGCCAGCAGCTTAGGGGCTGGGAATGAGCAGTTCTTC CASSLGAGNEQFF TRBV13 NA NA TRBJ2-1
TGTGCCAGCAGTTTCGGTAGGGCCCAGTACTTC CASSFGRAQYF TRBV27 NA once TRBJ2-5
TGTGCCAGTATAGGGGGCAATGAGCAGTTCTTC CASIGGNEQFF TRBV2 NA NA TRBJ2-1
TGCGCCAGCAGCCCAGGACAGGGGGGGCAAGAGACCCAGTACTTC CASSPGQGGQETQYF TRBV4-1 TRBD1 NA TRBJ2-5
TGTGCCAGCAGCTCCTCGGGCGTCTACGAGCAGTACTTC CASSSSGVYEQYF TRBV11-2 NA NA TRBJ2-7
TGTGCCAGCAGCTTGGGGGTAACACATAACTATGGCTACACCTTC CASSLGVTHNYGYTF TRBV5-6 NA NA TRBJ1-2
TGTGCCAGCAGTCGGACAGAGAGCTCCTACGAGCAGTACTTC CASSRTESSYEQYF TRBV2 NA few TRBJ2-7
TGTGCCAGCTCCGGGACAGATTACGAGCAGTACTTC CASSGTDYEQYF TRBV2 TRBD1 NA TRBJ2-7
TGTGCCAGCTCACACGGGACTAACAATGAGCAGTTCTTC CASSHGTNNEQFF TRBV18 TRBD2 NA TRBJ2-1